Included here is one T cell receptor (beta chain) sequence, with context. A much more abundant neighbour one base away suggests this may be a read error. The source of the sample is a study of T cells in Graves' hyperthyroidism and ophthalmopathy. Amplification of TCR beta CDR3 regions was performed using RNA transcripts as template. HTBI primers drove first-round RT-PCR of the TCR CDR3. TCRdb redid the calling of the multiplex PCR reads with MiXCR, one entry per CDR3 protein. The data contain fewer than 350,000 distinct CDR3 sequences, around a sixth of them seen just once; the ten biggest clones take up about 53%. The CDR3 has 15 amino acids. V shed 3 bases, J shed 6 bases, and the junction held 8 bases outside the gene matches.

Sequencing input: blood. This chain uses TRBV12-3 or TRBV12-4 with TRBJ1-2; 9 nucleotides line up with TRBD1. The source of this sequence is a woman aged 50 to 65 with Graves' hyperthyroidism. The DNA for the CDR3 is TGTGCCAGCAGTTTGGACAGGGGAGGAAGGCATGGCTACACCTTC. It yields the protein CASSLDRGGRHGYTF.